The 30 T cell receptor beta chains given below trace back to one sample, sequenced in a study of cytomegalovirus exposure and HLA in healthy donors. The data were produced by immunoSEQ multiplex PCR, yet TCRdb's version contains in-frame clones alone and is incomplete. The sample lists 98,000 or so clones, over 75% occurring once. The sample taken for sequencing was PBMCs. These TCRs come from a woman in her late teens or twenties in good health and CMV-seronegative.

This clone was counted between two and nine times. This chain uses TRBV7-2 with TRBJ2-1; D remains ambiguous. The germline V and J ends were trimmed by 4 bases and 4 bases, with 8 bases remaining between them. This CDR3 spans 13 amino acids. Germline CDR1 is SGHTA and CDR2 is FQGNSA. The CDR3 DNA sequence: TGTGCCAGCAGCTCGGCGGAATACAATGAGCAGTTCTTC. Amino acid sequence: CASSSAEYNEQFF.

The rearrangement links TRBV19 to TRBJ1-5, with D possibly TRBD1 on 5 matching bases. The germline V and J ends were trimmed by 0 bases and 5 bases, with 14 bases remaining between them. This CDR3 is built from 16 residues. The germline CDR1 and CDR2 sequences are LNHDA and SQIVND (reference sequence). CDR3 bases: TGTGCCAGTAGTATAGAGTTCACCGGGGGGGATCAGCCCCAGCATTTT. This translates into CASSIEFTGGDQPQHF.

The chain joins TRBV30 to TRBJ1-2; no clear D. Trimming shortened V by 7 bases and J by 1 base, and 10 bases separated the two germline ends. CDR1 GTSNPN and CDR2 SVGIG come from the germline V gene (reference sequence). This CDR3 has 12 amino acids. The CDR3 DNA reads as TGTGCCTCCAGTCGGGGTAACTATGGCTACACCTTC. Its protein is CASSRGNYGYTF.

The rearrangement links TRBV7-9 to TRBJ1-6; D is undetermined. Germline CDR1 reads SEHNR; CDR2 reads FQNEAQ (reference sequence). V lost 5 bases and J lost 4, with 15 bases in between. This CDR3 spans 16 amino acids. The CDR3 loop is CASSPLFQSYNSPLHF. DNA of the CDR3: TGTGCCAGCAGCCCGCTTTTTCAGTCTTATAATTCACCCCTCCACTTT.

V and J are TRBV10-3 and TRBJ2-1; TRBD2 matches at 12 bases. With 4 bases clipped from V and 10 bases from J, the junction kept 2 bases outside the gene matches. The V gene's germline CDR1 is ENHRY and CDR2 SYGVKD. This CDR3 comprises 13 residues. CDR3 in amino acids: CAISASGGGEQFF. Written as DNA, the CDR3 is TGTGCCATCAGTGCTAGCGGGGGGGGAGAGCAGTTCTTC.

This clone was seen just once. The chain employs TRBV7-9 and TRBJ1-1; D is undetermined. This CDR3 spans 15 amino acids. Deletions cut 4 bases from V and 0 bases from J, with 12 bases between. The germline gives CDR1 SEHNR, CDR2 FQNEAQ (reference sequence). CDR3 in amino acids: CASSSFEELNTEAFF. The CDR3 nucleotides read TGTGCCAGCAGCTCTTTCGAGGAGCTGAACACTGAAGCTTTCTTT.

The CDR3 DNA is TGTGCCAGCAGCTTAGTGGGAGGGTATGAAAAACTGTTTTTT. Residues: CASSLVGGYEKLFF. V gene TRBV7-9 combines with J gene TRBJ1-4; D is ambiguous. Trimming removed 1 base from V and 6 bases from J, with 9 bases in between. This CDR3 region has 14 residues. CDR1 SEHNR and CDR2 FQNEAQ come from the germline V gene (reference sequence). The whole variable domain, filled in from reference TRBV7-9 and TRBJ1-4, reads DTGVSQNPRHKITKRGQNVTFRCDPISEHNRLYWYRQTLGQGPEFLTYFQNEAQLEKSRLLSDRFSAERPKGSFSTLEIQRTEQGDSAMYLCASSLVGGYEKLFFGSGTQLSVL.

The chain couples TRBV7-3 to TRBJ2-4; D perhaps matches TRBD1 (5 bases). The CDR3 spans 13 residues. The ends were cut back, 3 bases at V and 2 bases at J, with 5 bases in the middle. Germline V gene lookup returns CDR1 SGHTA and CDR2 FQGTGA. DNA of the CDR3: TGTGCCAGCAGCTTGGGGCCCAAAAACATTCAGTACTTC. Translated: CASSLGPKNIQYF.

The J gene is TRBJ1-1, the V gene TRBV9; a possible D gene is TRBD1 (6 bases). Trimming stripped 3 bases from V and 4 bases from J, with 13 bases between. CDR1 SGDLS and CDR2 YYNGEE come from the germline V gene. The CDR3 runs 14 residues. The CDR3 DNA is TGTGCCAGCAGCGCCGGGACATCGGGCACTGAAGCTTTCTTT. Encoded protein: CASSAGTSGTEAFF.

The chain has TRBV27 and TRBJ2-7; D may be TRBD1 (5 bases). There are 14 residues in the CDR3. CDR1 and CDR2 (germline): MNHEY, SMNVEV (reference sequence). With 2 bases removed from V and 2 bases from J, the gap between germline ends came to 10 bases. For the CDR3, the DNA is TGTGCCAGCAGTTTAAGGGGCAGGGCCTACGAGCAGTACTTC. Translated, it gives CASSLRGRAYEQYF.

This chain links TRBV29-1 with TRBJ2-1, with 9 bases matching TRBD2. This CDR3 is built from 13 residues. Trimming at V came to 4 bases and at J to 7 bases, leaving 5 bases not matched to a gene. CDR1 SQVTM and CDR2 ANQGSEA come from the germline V gene. CDR3 residues: CSVGLAGMNEQFF. CDR3 in DNA: TGCAGCGTTGGGCTAGCGGGGATGAATGAGCAGTTCTTC.

The chain employs TRBV15 and TRBJ1-2; a possible D gene is TRBD1 (5 bases). CDR1 LNHNV and CDR2 YYDKDF come from the germline V gene (reference sequence). This CDR3 has 15 residues. V was trimmed by 2 bases and J by 8 bases, leaving 18 bases between them. Here the CDR3 reads CATSRSQGGVRGYTF. The CDR3 region has the DNA TGTGCCACCAGCAGATCTCAGGGCGGGGTGAGGGGCTACACCTTC.

The V call is TRBV5-6, the J call TRBJ2-5, with 8 bases that match TRBD1. The CDR3 sequence is 14 residues long. The V gene end was trimmed by 5 bases and the J gene end by 1 base; junction bases not matched to a gene: 4. CDR1 and CDR2 (germline): SGHDT, YYEEEE. CDR3 nucleotide sequence: TGTGCCAGCAGTGGGACAGGACCCCAAGAGACCCAGTACTTC. Protein sequence: CASSGTGPQETQYF. The full variable domain, rest sourced from reference TRBV5-6 and TRBJ2-5, is DAGVTQSPTHLIKTRGQQVTLRCSPKSGHDTVSWYQQALGQGPQFIFQYYEEEERQRGNFPDRFSGHQFPNYSSELNVNALLLGDSALYLCASSGTGPQETQYFGPGTRLLVL.

The genes are TRBV18 and TRBJ2-6; TRBD1 is a possible D gene (5 bases). Germline lookup yields CDR1 KGHSH and CDR2 LQKENI. V was shortened by 2 bases and J by 0 bases, with 8 bases between the two germline ends. There are 16 residues in the CDR3. The CDR3 is CASSPGASSGANVLTF. The CDR3 region has the DNA TGTGCCAGCTCACCAGGGGCAAGCTCTGGGGCCAACGTCCTGACTTTC.

The chain carries TRBV4-1 and TRBJ1-1; D gene uncertain. V lost 0 bases to trimming and J lost 2 bases, with 7 bases between them. CDR3 length: 14 amino acids. In germline, CDR1 is MGHRA, CDR2 YSYEKL. CDR3 bases: TGCGCCAGCAGCCAAGATCTCCTCAACACTGAAGCTTTCTTT. Residues: CASSQDLLNTEAFF.

V and J are TRBV5-8 and TRBJ2-3, with 7 nucleotides matching TRBD1. The CDR3 is 15 residues long. The V gene's germline CDR1 is SGHTS and CDR2 YDEGEE. Germline trimming cut 3 bases from V and 0 bases from J; bases unmatched to any gene: 4. The CDR3 nucleotides read TGTGCCAGCAGCTCCGGACAGGCTAGCACAGATACGCAGTATTTT. Translation: CASSSGQASTDTQYF.

This clone was seen a single time. This chain uses TRBV13 with TRBJ2-1; TRBD1 agrees at 9 bases. V trimming: 5 bases; J trimming: 2 bases; junction bases outside the gene matches: 4. The CDR3 extends over 15 amino acids. CDR1 is PRHDT and CDR2 is FYEKMQ in the germline V gene (reference sequence). The CDR3 nucleotides read TGTGCCAGCAGCCAGGGACAGGGACCCTACAATGAGCAGTTCTTC. Translating gives CASSQGQGPYNEQFF.

The CDR3 reads CAWSVGGANEQFF. DNA for the CDR3: TGTGCCTGGAGTGTCGGGGGGGCCAATGAGCAGTTCTTC. The genes are TRBV30 and TRBJ2-1, with 8 bases that match TRBD2. The trim removed 0 bases at V and 6 bases at J, leaving 1 base unmatched. Germline V lookup: CDR1 GTSNPN, CDR2 SVGIG (reference sequence). This CDR3 has 13 residues.

CDR3 amino acids: CASSWTGLTPNTGELFF. CDR3 DNA: TGTGCCAGCAGCTGGACAGGTCTCACACCGAACACCGGGGAGCTGTTTTTT. V gene TRBV5-6 combines with J gene TRBJ2-2; TRBD1 matches 7 bases. J was trimmed by 0 bases and V by 3 bases; bases with no gene match: 8. The CDR3 contains 17 residues. The germline CDR1 and CDR2 sequences are SGHDT and YYEEEE. Together with reference TRBV5-6 and TRBJ2-2, the CDR3 gives the full variable domain: DAGVTQSPTHLIKTRGQQVTLRCSPKSGHDTVSWYQQALGQGPQFIFQYYEEEERQRGNFPDRFSGHQFPNYSSELNVNALLLGDSALYLCASSWTGLTPNTGELFFGEGSRLTVL.

The V call is TRBV25-1, the J call TRBJ2-3; 7 nucleotides align to TRBD1. The V gene end was trimmed by 2 bases and the J gene end by 8 bases; junction bases not matched to a gene: 7. The CDR3 spans 14 residues. Germline V gives CDR1 MGHDK, CDR2 SYGVNS. CDR3 sequence reads: CASSEMAGGSTQYF. The DNA of the CDR3 is TGTGCCAGCAGTGAAATGGCAGGGGGAAGTACGCAGTATTTT.

The chain employs TRBV2 and TRBJ2-7; D ambiguous. Deletions cut 4 bases from V and 2 bases from J, with 3 bases between. From germline, CDR1 is SNHLY and CDR2 FYNNEI. The CDR3 is 11 residues long. CDR3 nucleotide sequence: TGTGCCAGCAGTGCCGCCTACGAGCAGTACTTC. It encodes CASSAAYEQYF.

This chain connects TRBV27 to TRBJ2-3, with 10 positions matching TRBD1. CDR3 length equals 16 residues. V shed 3 bases, J shed 1 base, and the junction held 4 bases outside the gene matches. CDR1 and CDR2 (germline): MNHEY, SMNVEV (reference sequence). The CDR3 loop is CASSFGTGVRTDTQYF. CDR3 nucleotides: TGTGCCAGCAGTTTCGGGACAGGGGTCCGCACAGATACGCAGTATTTT.

V usage is TRBV19 and J usage is TRBJ1-5; 8 bases agree with TRBD1. Trimming at V came to 5 bases and at J to 3 bases, leaving 6 bases not matched to a gene. CDR3 length equals 15 residues. Germline lookup yields CDR1 LNHDA and CDR2 SQIVND (reference sequence). CDR3 DNA sequence: TGTGCCAGTAGTCCGACAGGGGCTTTCAATCAGCCCCAGCATTTT. This translates into CASSPTGAFNQPQHF.

This sequence joins TRBV10-3 and TRBJ1-2; D not certain. This CDR3 is built from 13 residues. Germline CDR1 is ENHRY and CDR2 is SYGVKD. The ends were cut back, 10 bases at V and 2 bases at J, with 14 bases in the middle. The CDR3 DNA sequence: TGTGCCACCTCCGGCGGTTTCAACTATGGCTACACCTTC. Translated, it gives CATSGGFNYGYTF.

The chain couples TRBV13 to TRBJ1-1, with 7 bases identical to TRBD1. With 4 bases clipped from V and 1 base from J, the junction kept 6 bases outside the gene matches. Germline V CDR1 and CDR2: PRHDT, FYEKMQ (reference sequence). The CDR3 runs to 15 residues. CDR3 sequence (DNA): TGTGCCAGCAGCTCGCAAGGGACAGCGAACACTGAAGCTTTCTTT. The encoded protein is CASSSQGTANTEAFF.

V gene TRBV30 combines with J gene TRBJ2-7, with 10 bases aligning to TRBD1. Per the germline V gene, CDR1 is GTSNPN and CDR2 is SVGIG (reference sequence). After removal of 0 bases from V and 4 bases from J, the junction contained 0 bases not matched to a gene. This CDR3 comprises 13 residues. CDR3 sequence: CAWSVDRGYEQYF. CDR3 sequence (DNA): TGTGCCTGGAGTGTGGACAGGGGGTACGAGCAGTACTTC.

The genes are TRBV2 and TRBJ2-7, with 8 nucleotides matching TRBD2. Germline CDR1 reads SNHLY; CDR2 reads FYNNEI. This CDR3 is 13 amino acids long. Germline trimming cut 8 bases from V and 7 bases from J; bases unmatched to any gene: 10. The CDR3 sequence is CASSRTSLYEQYF. In DNA form, the CDR3 reads TGTGCCAGCTCTAGGACTAGCTTATATGAGCAGTACTTC.

The chain combines TRBV10-3 with TRBJ2-7; 11 bases are shared with TRBD2. The germline gives CDR1 ENHRY, CDR2 SYGVKD. After removal of 5 bases from V and 1 base from J, the junction contained 4 bases not matched to a gene. CDR3 length: 15 amino acids. In nucleotides, the CDR3 is TGTGCCATCAGTTCGACTAGCGGGGCGTCCTACGAGCAGTACTTC. Its protein product is CAISSTSGASYEQYF.

The J gene is TRBJ2-7, the V gene TRBV25-1, with 7 bases lining up with TRBD2. The J segment lost 9 bases and the V segment lost 6 bases, leaving 14 bases of the junction unmatched. The CDR3 has 14 amino acids. Germline V gene data show CDR1 as MGHDK and CDR2 as SYGVNS. The CDR3 spells CASRRSFGGDRQYF. CDR3 DNA sequence: TGTGCCAGCAGGCGGTCCTTTGGGGGGGATAGGCAGTACTTC.

This clone was recorded once. The CDR3 DNA is TGTGCCAGCAGCTCCTATAGCTTTCCCTACAATGAGCAGTTCTTC. Translation gives CASSSYSFPYNEQFF. The chain employs TRBV5-6 and TRBJ2-1, with no clear D. This CDR3 region has 15 residues. CDR1 is SGHDT, CDR2 YYEEEE, per germline. V was shortened by 3 bases and J by 2 bases, with 12 bases between the two germline ends.